The 32 T cell receptor beta chains reported below all come from one sample, sequenced in a study of OX40 agonist ivuxolimab in advanced cancers. TCRdb's table, derived via immunoSEQ multiplex PCR, lists solely in-frame clones and lacks some. The sample shows about 20,000 clones, more than 75% of them seen only once. This material consisted of CD4+ or CD8+ T cells sorted from blood, taken in a trial of the OX40 agonist ivuxolimab. These receptors were taken from an adult with an advanced solid tumor such as melanoma, head and neck, liver or kidney cancer.

The chain links TRBV27 to TRBJ2-2; D could derive from TRBD1 or TRBD2 (5 bases each). The CDR3 spans 15 residues. CDR1 and CDR2 (germline): MNHEY, SMNVEV (reference sequence). The V and J ends lost 6 bases and 4 bases respectively, with 15 bases between them. The CDR3 DNA is TGTGCCAGCAGACCCTCGGGGACCCTCACCGGGGAGCTGTTTTTT. Protein product: CASRPSGTLTGELFF.

The chain combines TRBV11-3 with TRBJ1-4, with TRBD1 identical over 9 bases. V was clipped by 5 bases and J by 7 bases; unmatched bases: 8. CDR1 SGHNT and CDR2 YENEEA come from the germline V gene. CDR3 length: 15 residues. The CDR3 is CASSPRTGEFEKLFF. The CDR3 coding sequence is TGTGCCAGCAGCCCCCGGACAGGGGAGTTTGAAAAACTGTTTTTT.

This sequence joins TRBV19 and TRBJ1-4; 7 bases are shared with TRBD1. The CDR3 runs to 15 residues. After removal of 5 bases from V and 5 bases from J, the junction contained 8 bases not matched to a gene. Germline V gives CDR1 LNHDA, CDR2 SQIVND (reference sequence). This chain's CDR3 is CASSPRTGGNEKLFF. Written as DNA, the CDR3 is TGTGCCAGTAGTCCCCGGACAGGTGGAAATGAAAAACTGTTTTTT.

On this clone itself: The conserved phenylalanine or tryptophan normally closing the CDR3 is absent here, so this likely arose from a read error. This chain joins TRBV10-1 and TRBJ1-6; 10 bases are a match to TRBD1. The germline V gene encodes CDR1 WNHNN and CDR2 SYGVQD (reference sequence). The CDR3 runs to 16 residues. V trimming: 6 bases; J trimming: 7 bases; junction bases outside the gene matches: 9. CDR3 residues: CASRTGQGNGNSPLHL. In DNA, the CDR3 is TGCGCCAGCAGGACGGGACAGGGGAATGGGAATTCACCCCTCCACCTT.

This clone was seen more than once but under ten times. The chain couples TRBV19 to TRBJ2-1, with D tentatively TRBD1 or TRBD2 (5 bases each). The germline V gene has CDR1 LNHDA and CDR2 SQIVND (reference sequence). V gave up 3 bases and J gave up 8 bases, with 14 bases separating them. This CDR3 has 14 amino acids. In nucleotides, the CDR3 is TGTGCCAGTAGTATTATTACGGGGCGGCATGAGCAGTTCTTC. It specifies CASSIITGRHEQFF.

This clone has more than one count but fewer than ten. The chain couples TRBV4-1 to TRBJ1-5; D possibly corresponds to TRBD1 (6 bases). The CDR3 is 14 amino acids. The ends were cut back, 3 bases at V and 9 bases at J, with 15 bases in the middle. Looked up from germline, CDR1 is MGHRA and CDR2 is YSYEKL. In DNA, the CDR3 is TGCGCCAGCAGCCAGGCCGGGGAACAGGGGCCCCAGCATTTT. It translates to CASSQAGEQGPQHF.

V usage is TRBV2 and J usage is TRBJ1-1; TRBD1 aligns across 8 bases. The V segment lost 7 bases and the J segment 6 bases; nucleotides outside the gene matches: 4. The CDR3 is 12 amino acids. Germline loops: CDR1 SNHLY, CDR2 FYNNEI. This chain's CDR3 is CASMTGDPEAFF. The CDR3 DNA reads as TGTGCCAGCATGACAGGGGATCCTGAAGCTTTCTTT.

The chain couples TRBV19 to TRBJ2-5, with D hard to call. This CDR3 spans 14 amino acids. The ends were cut back, 4 bases at V and 1 base at J, with 10 bases in the middle. Germline V lookup: CDR1 LNHDA, CDR2 SQIVND (reference sequence). The CDR3 DNA follows: TGTGCCAGTAGTAAGCTGGACGGCCAAGAGACCCAGTACTTC. Translation gives CASSKLDGQETQYF.

This clone was detected once. Here the CDR3 reads CASSLQGNTEAFF. The CDR3 DNA reads as TGTGCCAGCAGCTTACAGGGTAATACTGAAGCTTTCTTT. This chain links TRBV5-4 with TRBJ1-1; possibly TRBD1 for D (6 bases). Germline assignment: CDR1 SGHNT and CDR2 YYREEE (reference sequence). The CDR3 runs to 13 residues. Trimming took 2 bases from V and 5 from J, leaving 10 bases between them.

The chain links TRBV7-6 to TRBJ2-1; TRBD1 is a possible D gene (6 bases). Trimming pared 11 bases from V and 3 bases from J, leaving 14 bases between. Germline V gene data show CDR1 as SGHVS and CDR2 as FNYEAQ. CDR3 length equals 13 residues. The CDR3 bases are TGTGCCTCTCAGGGGACCAGCTACAATGAGCAGTTCTTC. Translation gives CASQGTSYNEQFF. The whole variable domain, remainder taken from reference TRBV7-6 and TRBJ2-1, is GAGVSQSPRYKVTKRGQDVALRCDPISGHVSLYWYRQALGQGPEFLTYFNYEAQQDKSGLPNDRFSAERPEGSISTLTIQRTEQRDSAMYRCASQGTSYNEQFFGPGTRLTVL.

In this sample, this clone turned up once. The V and J genes are TRBV13 and TRBJ2-1, with D possibly being TRBD1 (6 bases). The CDR3 has 14 amino acids. Germline CDR1 is PRHDT and CDR2 is FYEKMQ (reference sequence). V lost 8 bases and J lost 4, with 15 bases in between. CDR3 DNA sequence: TGTGCCAGCTCCCCGGACAGCGGATACAATGAGCAGTTCTTC. Translation gives CASSPDSGYNEQFF.

CDR3 residues: CASSLEWDRGLGEAFF. Here the CDR3 DNA reads TGTGCCAGCAGCTTGGAATGGGACAGGGGGCTAGGTGAAGCTTTCTTT. V and J are TRBV5-6 and TRBJ1-1, with 12 bases matching TRBD1. J lost 7 bases, V lost 0 bases, and 7 bases had no gene match. CDR1 is SGHDT, CDR2 YYEEEE, per germline. CDR3 length equals 16 residues.

CDR3 DNA: TGTGCCAGCAGTTCCCAGGAAGAGACAGATACGCAGTATTTT. It specifies CASSSQEETDTQYF. The chain links TRBV6-5 to TRBJ2-3; D gene unclear. Trimming pared 4 bases from V and 3 bases from J, leaving 11 bases between. Germline loops: CDR1 MNHEY, CDR2 SVGAGI. The CDR3 contains 14 residues.

This rearrangement joins TRBV4-1 to TRBJ1-6; a weak D match, TRBD1 (5 bases). V gave up 2 bases and J gave up 8 bases, with 19 bases separating them. CDR1 and CDR2 (germline): MGHRA, YSYEKL. This CDR3 is 17 amino acids long. The DNA of the CDR3 is TGCGCCAGCAGCCAACCCGGGGGATTTAATGAGGATTCACCCCTCCACTTT. Protein: CASSQPGGFNEDSPLHF.

The chain employs TRBV27 and TRBJ2-1; 8 positions match TRBD2. Germline V CDR1 and CDR2: MNHEY, SMNVEV (reference sequence). The trim removed 9 bases at V and 3 bases at J, leaving 4 bases unmatched. This CDR3 spans 13 amino acids. The CDR3 loop reads CASSGGVYNEQFF. The CDR3 coding sequence is TGTGCCAGTTCCGGGGGGGTCTACAATGAGCAGTTCTTC.

The chain is built from TRBV7-9 and TRBJ2-7, with 9 positions matching TRBD1. CDR1 SEHNR and CDR2 FQNEAQ come from the germline V gene (reference sequence). J gave up 6 bases and V 5 bases, and 5 bases lay outside the gene matches. The CDR3 runs 13 residues. The CDR3 loop reads CASSMGQGSEQYF. CDR3 DNA: TGTGCCAGCAGCATGGGACAGGGCAGCGAGCAGTACTTC.

The chain carries TRBV5-1 and TRBJ1-1; no firm D call. Trimming cost V 0 bases and J 4 bases, with 7 bases left between them. The germline gives CDR1 SGHRS, CDR2 YFSETQ. CDR3 length: 13 residues. CDR3 region: CASSLDLATEAFF. For the CDR3, the DNA is TGCGCCAGCAGCTTGGACCTTGCCACTGAAGCTTTCTTT.

This rearrangement joins TRBV6-5 to TRBJ1-5; the D is unclear. CDR3 length: 14 residues. V lost 2 bases to trimming and J lost 4 bases, with 9 bases between them. Germline CDR1 and CDR2: MNHEY and SVGAGI. CDR3 nucleotide sequence: TGTGCCAGCAGTTACAACGGACTAAATCAGCCCCAGCATTTT. This sequence encodes CASSYNGLNQPQHF.

V usage is TRBV19 and J usage is TRBJ1-3; TRBD1 might be the D (6 bases). V was clipped by 10 bases and J by 3 bases, with 22 bases between them. The CDR3 has 16 residues. Germline V lookup: CDR1 LNHDA, CDR2 SQIVND (reference sequence). Here the CDR3 DNA reads TGTGCCACTTTGGGGGCCGGACGTCCGATTGGAAACACCATATATTTT. It is translated as CATLGAGRPIGNTIYF.

The chain has TRBV29-1 and TRBJ2-7, with 7 bases fitting TRBD2. CDR3 length equals 15 residues. In germline, CDR1 is SQVTM, CDR2 ANQGSEA. The trim removed 5 bases at V and 1 base at J, leaving 11 bases unmatched. The CDR3 nucleotides are TGCAGCGTTACAAGCGGGGCACTCCCTTCCTACGAGCAGTACTTC. Translation gives CSVTSGALPSYEQYF.

V usage is TRBV7-9 and J usage is TRBJ1-1, with 8 nucleotides matching TRBD1. V was pared by 2 bases and J by 4 bases, with 9 bases of the junction left unmatched. The CDR3 spans 16 residues. Germline-derived CDR1 and CDR2 are SEHNR and FQNEAQ (reference sequence). The CDR3 DNA is TGTGCCAGCAGCTTACCTCAGGGGGCTATGGTCACTGAAGCTTTCTTT. Its translation is CASSLPQGAMVTEAFF. Using reference TRBV7-9 and TRBJ1-1 for the parts outside the CDR3, the full variable domain is DTGVSQNPRHKITKRGQNVTFRCDPISEHNRLYWYRQTLGQGPEFLTYFQNEAQLEKSRLLSDRFSAERPKGSFSTLEIQRTEQGDSAMYLCASSLPQGAMVTEAFFGQGTRLTVV.

This clone was counted once. This chain joins TRBV7-3 and TRBJ2-1; the match to TRBD2 covers 13 bases. The CDR3 has 18 residues. Per germline, CDR1 SGHTA and CDR2 FQGTGA. Trimming took 4 bases from V and 8 from J; bases not matched to a gene: 14. CDR3 in amino acids: CASSSPTSGGPDIYEQFF. The CDR3 nucleotides read TGTGCCAGCAGCTCCCCGACTAGCGGGGGGCCGGATATCTATGAGCAGTTCTTC.

This clone occurred a few times. This specimen includes other DNA sequences encoding the same CDR3. V is TRBV7-9 and J is TRBJ1-5; D is perhaps TRBD1 (6 bases). Germline loops: CDR1 SEHNR, CDR2 FQNEAQ (reference sequence). This CDR3 is built from 15 residues. Trimming took off 4 bases at V and 2 bases at J, with 12 bases between the two ends. CDR3 loop: CASSSTGSGNQPQHF. The CDR3 region has the DNA TGTGCCAGCAGCTCAACAGGGTCCGGCAATCAGCCCCAGCATTTT.

The chain recombines TRBV4-3 with TRBJ2-3; TRBD2 might be the D (6 bases). Trimming stripped 0 bases from V and 0 bases from J, with 13 bases between. CDR1 is LGHNA and CDR2 is YSLEER in the germline V gene. This CDR3 is 17 amino acids long. The CDR3 coding sequence is TGCGCCAGCAGCCAAGATGGAATAGGGACTAGCACAGATACGCAGTATTTT. Its protein product is CASSQDGIGTSTDTQYF.

Turning to this clone: Other DNA sequences in this sample translate to the same CDR3. The rearrangement joins TRBV2 to TRBJ1-1; D not resolved. CDR1 and CDR2 from the germline V gene are SNHLY and FYNNEI. V gave up 5 bases and J gave up 8 bases, with 6 bases separating them. This CDR3 is 10 amino acids long. CDR3 nucleotide sequence: TGTGCCAGCAGTTCGGGAGAAGCTTTCTTT. As protein: CASSSGEAFF.

This clone was detected once. The genes are TRBV11-2 and TRBJ1-1; no reliable D call. The CDR3 is 16 amino acids. Trimming cost V 1 base and J 4 bases, with 16 bases left between them. Germline lookup yields CDR1 SGHAT and CDR2 FQNNGV. The CDR3 DNA reads as TGTGCCAGCAGCTTAGTCGTTCGAGTGGTTGGCACTGAAGCTTTCTTT. It is translated as CASSLVVRVVGTEAFF.

The J gene is TRBJ2-1, the V gene TRBV7-6; 11 nucleotides agree with TRBD1. Per germline, CDR1 SGHVS and CDR2 FNYEAQ. This CDR3 region has 15 residues. V dropped 4 bases and J dropped 6; count of bases not matched to a gene: 5. CDR3 nucleotide sequence: TGTGCCAGCAGCTCCTTTGGGACAGGGGGCAATGAGCAGTTCTTC. Amino acids: CASSSFGTGGNEQFF.

The chain uses TRBV2 and TRBJ2-3; unclear D gene. The CDR3 runs 13 residues. Germline-derived CDR1 and CDR2 are SNHLY and FYNNEI. The V end was cut by 10 bases, the J end by 4 bases, with 15 bases between. The CDR3 DNA follows: TGTGCCACCCAAAGACGTGGTGCAGATACGCAGTATTTT. This sequence encodes CATQRRGADTQYF.

The chain links TRBV19 to TRBJ1-3, with TRBD1 matching 8 bases. Germline CDR1 is LNHDA and CDR2 is SQIVND (reference sequence). The CDR3 spans 16 residues. The ends lost 3 bases at V and 1 base at J; junction bases unmatched: 5. CDR3 coding DNA: TGTGCCAGTAGTATTCGGGACAGGAGATCTGGAAACACCATATATTTT. It is translated as CASSIRDRRSGNTIYF.

The chain uses TRBV6-5 and TRBJ2-7; tentatively, D is TRBD1 or TRBD2 (6 bases each). This CDR3 has 13 amino acids. Trimming shortened V by 0 bases and J by 10 bases, and 13 bases separated the two germline ends. CDR1 is MNHEY and CDR2 is SVGAGI in the germline V gene. The CDR3 loop is CASSYSMGGPQYF. The CDR3 nucleotides read TGTGCCAGCAGTTACTCGATGGGGGGCCCTCAGTACTTC.

The rearrangement joins TRBV18 to TRBJ2-4; 9 bases fit TRBD1. Germline lookup yields CDR1 KGHSH and CDR2 LQKENI. This CDR3 has 17 residues. J gave up 1 base and V 3 bases, and 7 bases lay outside the gene matches. The CDR3 loop is CASSPNRGQGAKNIQYF. CDR3 in DNA: TGTGCCAGCTCACCTAACAGGGGGCAGGGGGCCAAAAACATTCAGTACTTC.

The chain is built from TRBV19 and TRBJ2-7, with D possibly TRBD2 on 5 matching bases. Germline CDR1 reads LNHDA; CDR2 reads SQIVND (reference sequence). V gave up 8 bases and J gave up 4 bases, with 18 bases separating them. The CDR3 loop spans 14 amino acids. CDR3 nucleotides: TGTGCCAGTCTCCCGGAGGAGGCGATTTACGAGCAGTACTTC. This sequence encodes CASLPEEAIYEQYF. The full variable domain, its missing parts supplied by reference TRBV19 and TRBJ2-7, is DGGITQSPKYLFRKEGQNVTLSCEQNLNHDAMYWYRQDPGQGLRLIYYSQIVNDFQKGDIAEGYSVSREKKESFPLTVTSAQKNPTAFYLCASLPEEAIYEQYFGPGTRLTVT.